The 8 T cell receptor beta chains below come from one sample, sequenced in a study of blood T cell repertoires in COVID-19. Produced via immunoSEQ multiplex PCR; TCRdb's table is partial and in-frame only. This table has about 100,000 clones, 85% appearing once. Sequenced sample: peripheral blood. The receptor set was obtained from a man aged 60 to 75 with acute or convalescent COVID-19.

The rearrangement links TRBV5-1 to TRBJ2-1, with 7 bases identical to TRBD1. J gave up 7 bases and V 4 bases, and 5 bases lay outside the gene matches. The CDR3 totals 13 residues. CDR1 is SGHRS and CDR2 is YFSETQ in the germline V gene. This chain's CDR3 is CASSRDRVNEQFF. The CDR3 nucleotides are TGCGCCAGCAGCAGAGACAGGGTGAATGAGCAGTTCTTC.

The rearrangement links TRBV5-1 to TRBJ1-1; D may be TRBD1 (5 bases). Trimming took off 4 bases at V and 5 bases at J, with 24 bases between the two ends. Per germline, CDR1 SGHRS and CDR2 YFSETQ. This CDR3 has 17 amino acids. CDR3 in DNA: TGCGCCAGCAGCCCGGGGGGGACCGTCGAGATATCGACTGAAGCTTTCTTT. Protein product: CASSPGGTVEISTEAFF.

This clone was detected only a few times. The J gene is TRBJ1-2, the V gene TRBV27; 7 bases are shared with TRBD1. Germline V CDR1 and CDR2: MNHEY, SMNVEV (reference sequence). CDR3 size: 14 residues. Losses at the gene ends were 6 bases for V and 0 bases for J; bases not matched to a gene: 4. The CDR3 loop reads CASRLGTANYGYTF. CDR3 nucleotides: TGTGCCAGCAGATTAGGGACAGCTAACTATGGCTACACCTTC.

The V gene is TRBV7-9, the J gene TRBJ2-2; D gene unclear. V was trimmed by 7 bases and J by 6 bases, leaving 21 bases between them. The CDR3 runs to 16 residues. Germline CDR1 and CDR2: SEHNR and FQNEAQ (reference sequence). The CDR3 bases are TGTGCCAGCACCCCCGGCGGCCTTGATGTTGCCGGGGAGCTGTTTTTT. Translating it yields CASTPGGLDVAGELFF. Full variable domain (rest looked up from reference TRBV7-9 and TRBJ2-2): DTGVSQNPRHKITKRGQNVTFRCDPISEHNRLYWYRQTLGQGPEFLTYFQNEAQLEKSRLLSDRFSAERPKGSFSTLEIQRTEQGDSAMYLCASTPGGLDVAGELFFGEGSRLTVL.

The chain joins TRBV6-5 to TRBJ2-5; perhaps TRBD2 as D (5 bases). The CDR3 is 14 amino acids. The germline V gene encodes CDR1 MNHEY and CDR2 SVGAGI. V was clipped by 9 bases and J by 4 bases, with 18 bases between them. The CDR3 DNA sequence: TGTGCCAGTGGAGGTTTAGGCGCAGGAGAGACCCAGTACTTC. Protein: CASGGLGAGETQYF.

For this clone: The same CDR3 arises from other DNA sequences in this sample as well. The chain carries TRBV7-3 and TRBJ1-2; maybe TRBD1 (5 bases). CDR1 and CDR2 (germline): SGHTA, FQGTGA. Trimming cost V 4 bases and J 8 bases, with 20 bases left between them. This CDR3 is built from 15 residues. The chain's CDR3 is CASSSTGTPSGGYTF. CDR3 coding DNA: TGTGCCAGCAGCTCCACCGGGACTCCATCCGGAGGCTACACCTTC.

This CDR3 reads CASSLSSGGGNTQYF. Here the CDR3 DNA reads TGTGCCAGCAGCTTATCTAGCGGGGGAGGAAATACGCAGTATTTT. The chain couples TRBV7-9 to TRBJ2-3, with 10 bases lining up with TRBD2. Germline CDR1 reads SEHNR; CDR2 reads FQNEAQ (reference sequence). The ends lost 2 bases at V and 7 bases at J; junction bases unmatched: 6. The CDR3 is 15 residues long.

This clone was seen repeatedly, ten times or more. The J gene is TRBJ2-7, the V gene TRBV5-1; D is perhaps TRBD2 (7 bases). Per the germline V gene, CDR1 is SGHRS and CDR2 is YFSETQ. There are 15 residues in the CDR3. V lost 0 bases to trimming and J lost 6 bases, with 16 bases between them. CDR3 loop: CASSLGGRGLGEQYF. CDR3 DNA: TGCGCCAGCAGCTTGGGAGGGCGGGGGCTAGGCGAGCAGTACTTC.